This T cell receptor (beta chain) was recovered during a study of shared clonotypes between healthy human individuals. Whole-study findings and limits: Sharing across four donors was highest in naive CD4 (approximately 5%) and lowest in memory CD8 (roughly 0.4%). Sharing of clonotypes among donors was expected to vary with sequencing depth.

Notes on this clone: The target antigen is unknown.

This CDR3 comprises 15 residues. The germline gives CDR1 SGHRS, CDR2 YFSETQ. The trim removed 1 base at V and 5 bases at J, leaving 4 bases unmatched. Assay used: immunoSEQ multiplex PCR; TCRdb lists only in-frame clones, some missing. The sample includes around 1,100,000 clones, around 77% seen only once; the top ten take roughly 0.82%. The sequence was obtained from a man younger than 30 in good health. Some clones in this sample may be carry-over from other donors' samples. J is TRBJ2-5 and V is TRBV5-1; 11 bases match TRBD2. Material for sequencing was memory CD4+ T cells from PBMCs. Subset given: CD45RA-negative fraction. CDR3 nucleotides: TGCGCCAGCAGCTTGACTAGCGGGAGTTCCGAGACCCAGTACTTC. Translation: CASSLTSGSSETQYF.